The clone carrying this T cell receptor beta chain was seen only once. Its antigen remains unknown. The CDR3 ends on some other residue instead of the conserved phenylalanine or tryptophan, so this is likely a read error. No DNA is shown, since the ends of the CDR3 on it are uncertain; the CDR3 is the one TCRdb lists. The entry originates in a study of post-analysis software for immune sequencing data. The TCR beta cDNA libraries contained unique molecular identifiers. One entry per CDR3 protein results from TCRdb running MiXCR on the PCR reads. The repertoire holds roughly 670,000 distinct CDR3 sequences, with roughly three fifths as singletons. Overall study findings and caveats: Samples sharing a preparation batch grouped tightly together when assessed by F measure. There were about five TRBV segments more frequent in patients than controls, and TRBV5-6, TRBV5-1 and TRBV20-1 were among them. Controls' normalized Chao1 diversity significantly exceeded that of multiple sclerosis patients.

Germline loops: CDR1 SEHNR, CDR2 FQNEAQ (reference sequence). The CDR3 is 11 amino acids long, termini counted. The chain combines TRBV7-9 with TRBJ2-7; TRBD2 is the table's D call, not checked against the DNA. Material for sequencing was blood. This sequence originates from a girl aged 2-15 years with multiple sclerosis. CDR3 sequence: CASSVPRTRII.